Listed here are 27 T cell receptor beta chains from one sample, sequenced in a study of blood T cell repertoires in COVID-19. Measured with immunoSEQ multiplex PCR; TCRdb has only the in-frame clones, and not every one. The top ten clones hold roughly 10% of a sample with over 110,000 clones, 84% of them seen once. Sequencing was performed on peripheral blood. The source is a man aged 55-75 years with active or convalescent COVID-19.

The chain combines TRBV2 with TRBJ2-3, with D possibly matching TRBD1 (5 bases). Trimming stripped 8 bases from V and 4 bases from J, with 19 bases between. Germline CDR1 reads SNHLY; CDR2 reads FYNNEI. The CDR3 contains 15 residues. CDR3 DNA: TGTGCCAGCTCTAGGCAGGGATACCGAGCAGATACGCAGTATTTT. Protein: CASSRQGYRADTQYF. Looking up the rest from reference TRBV2 and TRBJ2-3 gives the full variable domain: EPEVTQTPSHQVTQMGQEVILRCVPISNHLYFYWYRQILGQKVEFLVSFYNNEISEKSEIFDDQFSVERPDGSNFTLKIRSTKLEDSAMYFCASSRQGYRADTQYFGPGTRLTVL.

The V and J genes are TRBV19 and TRBJ1-6; 8 bases are shared with TRBD1. The V segment lost 5 bases and the J segment 8 bases; nucleotides outside the gene matches: 8. CDR1 is LNHDA, CDR2 SQIVND, per germline (reference sequence). The CDR3 contains 15 residues. The CDR3 spells CASSQRTGLDSPLHF. Here the CDR3 DNA reads TGTGCCAGTAGTCAACGGACAGGGTTGGATTCACCCCTCCACTTT.

The V call is TRBV6-6, the J call TRBJ1-5, with D maybe TRBD1 (6 bases). Germline loops: CDR1 MNHNY, CDR2 SVGAGI (reference sequence). Trimming shortened V by 5 bases and J by 4 bases, and 12 bases separated the two germline ends. The CDR3 has 14 amino acids. The CDR3 region is CASSTGQTNQPQHF. The DNA of the CDR3 is TGTGCCAGCAGTACTGGACAGACTAATCAGCCCCAGCATTTT.

V and J are TRBV5-4 and TRBJ2-1, with D unresolved. V was clipped by 1 base and J by 0 bases, with 8 bases between them. The CDR3 runs 15 residues. CDR1 and CDR2 (germline): SGHNT, YYREEE (reference sequence). The CDR3 reads CASSLTTNSYNEQFF. The CDR3 coding sequence is TGTGCCAGCAGCTTGACTACGAACTCCTACAATGAGCAGTTCTTC.

V usage is TRBV12-3 or TRBV12-4 and J usage is TRBJ1-2; possible D gene TRBD1, 6 bases. V lost 6 bases to trimming and J lost 3 bases, with 11 bases between them. The CDR3 has 13 amino acids. CDR3 in amino acids: CASSPDRYYGYTF. In nucleotides, the CDR3 is TGTGCCAGCAGCCCAGACAGGTACTATGGCTACACCTTC.

The chain carries TRBV6-6 and TRBJ2-7, with a tentative D call TRBD1 (6 bases). With 6 bases removed from V and 7 bases from J, the gap between germline ends came to 7 bases. The germline V gene has CDR1 MNHNY and CDR2 SVGAGI (reference sequence). This CDR3 is 10 amino acids long. CDR3 in amino acids: CASRGQEQYV. CDR3 nucleotide sequence: TGTGCCAGCAGAGGACAGGAGCAGTACGTC.

In this sample, this clone turned up once. The chain is built from TRBV9 and TRBJ1-1; possibly TRBD1 for D (6 bases). The CDR3 runs 15 residues. Germline assignment: CDR1 SGDLS and CDR2 YYNGEE. With 0 bases removed from V and 5 bases from J, the gap between germline ends came to 14 bases. This CDR3 reads CASSVVGGGVTEAFF. The CDR3 nucleotides read TGTGCCAGCAGCGTAGTAGGGGGAGGGGTGACTGAAGCTTTCTTT.

The V and J genes are TRBV9 and TRBJ1-1, with 9 bases that match TRBD1. V lost 4 bases, J lost 1 base, and 5 bases stayed unmatched. The germline gives CDR1 SGDLS, CDR2 YYNGEE. This CDR3 comprises 15 residues. The DNA for the CDR3 is TGTGCCAGCAGCAGAACAGGGGGCGGGAACACTGAAGCTTTCTTT. It translates to CASSRTGGGNTEAFF. The whole variable domain, filled in from reference TRBV9 and TRBJ1-1, reads DSGVTQTPKHLITATGQRVTLRCSPRSGDLSVYWYQQSLDQGLQFLIQYYNGEERAKGNILERFSAQQFPDLHSELNLSSLELGDSALYFCASSRTGGGNTEAFFGQGTRLTVV.

The genes are TRBV4-1 and TRBJ2-7; 7 bases fit TRBD2. Germline CDR1 and CDR2: MGHRA and YSYEKL. This CDR3 is built from 19 residues. After removal of 0 bases from V and 0 bases from J, the junction contained 14 bases not matched to a gene. The CDR3 protein is CASSQDPALGGGNSYEQYF. The CDR3 DNA follows: TGCGCCAGCAGCCAAGATCCCGCCCTTGGCGGGGGAAACTCCTACGAGCAGTACTTC.

The chain is built from TRBV11-3 and TRBJ2-5, with TRBD2 matching over 12 bases. The J segment lost 1 base and the V segment lost 1 base, leaving 4 bases of the junction unmatched. This CDR3 has 17 residues. From germline, CDR1 is SGHNT and CDR2 YENEEA. The CDR3 region is CASSLALLAGGQETQYF. In DNA form, the CDR3 reads TGTGCCAGCAGCTTAGCCTTACTAGCGGGGGGCCAAGAGACCCAGTACTTC.

The J gene is TRBJ2-3, the V gene TRBV5-1; 11 bases are a match to TRBD2. Germline loops: CDR1 SGHRS, CDR2 YFSETQ. The CDR3 totals 16 residues. Trimming at V came to 4 bases and at J to 5 bases, leaving 9 bases not matched to a gene. In DNA, the CDR3 is TGCGCCAGCAGCGGGGAGGGGACTAGCGGTGGAGATACGCAGTATTTT. It yields the protein CASSGEGTSGGDTQYF.

This clone was counted only a few times. The chain has TRBV6-5 and TRBJ2-2, with 12 nucleotides matching TRBD1. Germline V lookup: CDR1 MNHEY, CDR2 SVGAGI. The CDR3 extends over 14 amino acids. V lost 6 bases, J lost 7 bases, and 3 bases stayed unmatched. The CDR3 reads CASRGQGAHGELFF. The CDR3 DNA is TGTGCCAGCAGGGGACAGGGGGCACACGGGGAGCTGTTTTTT.

The rearrangement joins TRBV5-1 to TRBJ2-2; TRBD1 is a possible D gene (6 bases). CDR3 length equals 15 residues. The germline CDR1 and CDR2 sequences are SGHRS and YFSETQ. Trimming took 5 bases from V and 0 from J, leaving 11 bases between them. The CDR3 DNA reads as TGCGCCAGCAGGACCGGGACATCGAACACCGGGGAGCTGTTTTTT. It specifies CASRTGTSNTGELFF.

For the CDR3, the DNA is TGTGCCAGCAGCTTAATCGTTACAGTGAACACTGAAGCTTTCTTT. It encodes CASSLIVTVNTEAFF. The gene calls are TRBV7-9 and TRBJ1-1; D is undetermined. CDR1 SEHNR and CDR2 FQNEAQ come from the germline V gene (reference sequence). The CDR3 contains 15 residues. Trimming stripped 2 bases from V and 0 bases from J, with 10 bases between.

The CDR3, as DNA: TGTGCCACCAGCAGAGATAGGAGGAGGAGCACCGGGGAGCTGTTTTTT. Residues: CATSRDRRRSTGELFF. The chain joins TRBV15 to TRBJ2-2; D possibly corresponds to TRBD2 (5 bases). Trimming took 0 bases from V and 4 from J, leaving 12 bases between them. Germline CDR1 is LNHNV and CDR2 is YYDKDF (reference sequence). This CDR3 is built from 16 residues.

The chain has TRBV13 and TRBJ2-7, with 14 bases matching TRBD2. The CDR3 is 18 amino acids. With V trimmed by 5 bases and J by 4 bases, 13 bases remained unmatched. Germline CDR1 is PRHDT and CDR2 is FYEKMQ (reference sequence). CDR3 bases: TGTGCCAGCAGCCAGACTAGCGGGAGGGCCGGGGGCACTTACGAGCAGTACGTC. Its translation is CASSQTSGRAGGTYEQYV.

The chain couples TRBV6-5 to TRBJ1-6; no firm D call. V gave up 6 bases and J gave up 10 bases, with 10 bases separating them. The CDR3 has 12 residues. CDR1 and CDR2 from the germline V gene are MNHEY and SVGAGI. The CDR3 sequence: CASSLLASPLHF. The CDR3 bases are TGTGCCAGCAGCTTGTTAGCCTCACCCCTCCACTTT.

V usage is TRBV6-5 and J usage is TRBJ2-5; 7 bases are shared with TRBD2. Germline V gene data show CDR1 as MNHEY and CDR2 as SVGAGI. CDR3 length: 14 residues. With 7 bases clipped from V and 2 bases from J, the junction kept 7 bases outside the gene matches. CDR3 DNA: TGTGCCAGCATATGGCGGGAGTTTCAAGAGACCCAGTACTTC. It is translated as CASIWREFQETQYF.

This clone was counted a few times. The rearrangement uses TRBV18 and TRBJ1-2; D not certain. The CDR3 is 15 residues long. V lost 4 bases to trimming and J lost 4 bases, with 16 bases between them. Germline loops: CDR1 KGHSH, CDR2 LQKENI. The CDR3 nucleotides read TGTGCCAGCTCACGGAATACAGACCGAACCTATGGCTACACCTTC. As protein: CASSRNTDRTYGYTF.

This clone was counted between two and nine times. The chain links TRBV5-1 to TRBJ1-6; 9 bases are shared with TRBD1. J gave up 8 bases and V 7 bases, and 4 bases lay outside the gene matches. The V gene's germline CDR1 is SGHRS and CDR2 YFSETQ. The CDR3 runs to 13 residues. CDR3 residues: CASRDREDSPLHF. CDR3 DNA sequence: TGCGCCAGCCGGGACAGGGAGGATTCACCCCTCCACTTT.

The gene calls are TRBV6-5 and TRBJ1-1, with TRBD1 as a possible D gene (5 bases). CDR3 size: 13 residues. V was trimmed by 7 bases and J by 3 bases, leaving 12 bases between them. Germline V gives CDR1 MNHEY, CDR2 SVGAGI. This CDR3 reads CASTHRWDTEAFF. The CDR3 region has the DNA TGTGCCAGCACCCACAGGTGGGACACTGAAGCTTTCTTT.

The V gene is TRBV6-5, the J gene TRBJ2-7, with 8 positions matching TRBD2. The germline V gene encodes CDR1 MNHEY and CDR2 SVGAGI. CDR3 length: 15 residues. With V trimmed by 6 bases and J by 3 bases, 10 bases remained unmatched. CDR3 protein: CASRPTSGENYEQYV. The CDR3 DNA sequence: TGTGCCAGCAGGCCCACTAGCGGAGAAAACTACGAGCAGTACGTC.

CDR3 sequence: CASSSGTSLQETQYF. CDR3 bases: TGTGCCAGCAGCTCTGGGACATCGCTCCAAGAGACCCAGTACTTC. The V call is TRBV7-8, the J call TRBJ2-5; D is perhaps TRBD1 (6 bases). CDR3 length: 15 amino acids. The germline CDR1 and CDR2 sequences are SGHVS and FQNEAQ. Trimming cost V 4 bases and J 1 base, with 13 bases left between them. Variable domain in full (rest from reference TRBV7-8 and TRBJ2-5): GAGVSQSPRYKVAKRGQDVALRCDPISGHVSLFWYQQALGQGPEFLTYFQNEAQLDKSGLPSDRFFAERPEGSVSTLKIQRTQQEDSAVYLCASSSGTSLQETQYFGPGTRLLVL.

The V and J genes are TRBV3-1 (or the pseudogene TRBV3-2) and TRBJ2-3; no clear D. This CDR3 has 11 residues. V lost 2 bases to trimming and J lost 6 bases, with 3 bases between them. Germline CDR1 is LGHDT and CDR2 is YNNKEL (reference sequence). The CDR3 loop reads CASSQSDTQYF. CDR3 DNA sequence: TGTGCCAGCAGCCAATCGGATACGCAGTATTTT.

This clone was detected a few times. The CDR3 nucleotides are TGTGCCAGCTCACTTCCCGGCAGGCAGACCTACGAGCAGTACTTC. It codes for CASSLPGRQTYEQYF. The chain joins TRBV18 to TRBJ2-7; D is unresolved. V lost 4 bases and J 2 bases, leaving 15 bases between the germline ends. The CDR3 runs 15 residues. Per the germline V gene, CDR1 is KGHSH and CDR2 is LQKENI.

V is TRBV18 and J is TRBJ2-3; D is possibly TRBD2 (6 bases). This CDR3 comprises 13 residues. CDR1 KGHSH and CDR2 LQKENI come from the germline V gene. The V and J ends lost 0 bases and 7 bases respectively, with 8 bases between them. The CDR3 region is CASSPPGLHTQYF. The CDR3 region has the DNA TGTGCCAGCTCACCACCGGGACTCCATACGCAGTATTTT.

Only a few counts were recorded for this clone. The chain couples TRBV4-1 to TRBJ2-2; possibly TRBD1 for D (7 bases). Deletions cut 2 bases from V and 0 bases from J, with 16 bases between. The germline CDR1 and CDR2 sequences are MGHRA and YSYEKL. This CDR3 is 18 amino acids long. The CDR3 is CASSQLATGSPNTGELFF. In DNA form, the CDR3 reads TGCGCCAGCAGCCAACTAGCGACAGGGTCCCCGAACACCGGGGAGCTGTTTTTT.